The 31 T cell receptor beta chains given below trace back to one sample, sequenced in a study of blood T cell repertoires in COVID-19. Produced via immunoSEQ multiplex PCR; TCRdb's table is partial and in-frame only. The data hold 350,000 to 500,000 clones, with roughly 84% observed a single time. Sequenced material: PBMCs or T cells enriched from blood (not recorded which). Receptors were obtained from a young woman who had been exposed to COVID-19.

The table lists this clone with a count of one. The genes are TRBV28 and TRBJ2-7; no definite D call. Germline V CDR1 and CDR2: MDHEN, SYDVKM. The ends were cut back, 4 bases at V and 0 bases at J, with 7 bases in the middle. The CDR3 consists of 13 residues. The CDR3 loop is CASSSRNSYEQYF. CDR3 coding DNA: TGTGCCAGCAGTTCCAGGAACTCCTACGAGCAGTACTTC.

The chain has TRBV27 and TRBJ2-3; 7 bases are a match to TRBD1. The CDR3 spans 14 residues. The V gene's germline CDR1 is MNHEY and CDR2 SMNVEV (reference sequence). The junction had 2 bases not matched to a gene; V was cut back by 4 bases and J by 1 base. The CDR3 DNA reads TGTGCCAGCAGTTGGACAGGCGGCACAGATACGCAGTATTTT. Its translation: CASSWTGGTDTQYF.

The V gene is TRBV12-5, the J gene TRBJ2-1, with 7 nucleotides matching TRBD2. Germline CDR1 reads LGHNT; CDR2 reads FRNRAP. The CDR3 consists of 12 residues. V lost 6 bases to trimming and J lost 8 bases; unmatched junction nucleotides: 4. The DNA for the CDR3 is TGTGCTAGTGGCACGGGGAGGGATGAGCAGTTCTTC. Its translation: CASGTGRDEQFF. Based on the CDR3 plus reference TRBV12-5 and TRBJ2-1, the full variable domain is DARVTQTPRHKVTEMGQEVTMRCQPILGHNTVFWYRQTMMQGLELLAYFRNRAPLDDSGMPKDRFSAEMPDATLATLKIQPSEPRDSAVYFCASGTGRDEQFFGPGTRLTVL.

The chain employs TRBV19 and TRBJ2-1, with 10 bases lining up with TRBD1. Germline V CDR1 and CDR2: LNHDA, SQIVND (reference sequence). Trimming removed 5 bases from V and 12 bases from J; junction bases left unmatched: 13. The CDR3 loop spans 15 amino acids. The DNA of the CDR3 is TGTGCCAGTAGTGCGGACAGGGGGGTCGGATCTGGGCAGTTCTTC. Amino acids: CASSADRGVGSGQFF.

The chain is built from TRBV15 and TRBJ2-1, with D hard to call. The CDR3 has 12 residues. Germline CDR1 and CDR2: LNHNV and YYDKDF (reference sequence). With 3 bases removed from V and 4 bases from J, the gap between germline ends came to 4 bases. CDR3: CATSRTYNEQFF. CDR3 nucleotides: TGTGCCACCAGCAGGACATACAATGAGCAGTTCTTC.

The J gene is TRBJ2-5, the V gene TRBV7-2; 12 bases map to TRBD2. Germline CDR1 and CDR2: SGHTA and FQGNSA. The length of the CDR3 is 16 residues. Losses at the gene ends were 4 bases for V and 5 bases for J; bases not matched to a gene: 8. The CDR3 DNA sequence: TGTGCCAGCAGCTCTGAACTAGCGGGGGGTACGGAGACCCAGTACTTC. Translated: CASSSELAGGTETQYF.

With regard to this clone: The sample has other DNA sequences that encode this CDR3 too. The chain is built from TRBV7-2 and TRBJ2-5, with 7 bases identical to TRBD2. The CDR3 loop spans 14 amino acids. J gave up 5 bases and V 0 bases, and 3 bases lay outside the gene matches. CDR1 and CDR2 from the germline V gene are SGHTA and FQGNSA. DNA of the CDR3: TGTGCCAGCAGCTTAGCGGGAGCGGGGGAGACCCAGTACTTC. This sequence encodes CASSLAGAGETQYF.

J is TRBJ1-6 and V is TRBV2; 8 nucleotides align to TRBD1. Germline CDR1 is SNHLY and CDR2 is FYNNEI. The length of the CDR3 is 14 residues. The ends lost 8 bases at V and 8 bases at J; junction bases unmatched: 8. The CDR3 bases are TGTGCCAGCCGGACAGGGTTGACGGATTCACCCCTCCACTTT. Protein: CASRTGLTDSPLHF. The entire variable domain, with the rest obtained from reference TRBV2 and TRBJ1-6, is as follows: EPEVTQTPSHQVTQMGQEVILRCVPISNHLYFYWYRQILGQKVEFLVSFYNNEISEKSEIFDDQFSVERPDGSNFTLKIRSTKLEDSAMYFCASRTGLTDSPLHFGNGTRLTVT.

This chain uses TRBV6-4 with TRBJ1-5, with D maybe TRBD1 (6 bases). V shed 6 bases and J shed 3 bases, with 15 bases lying between them. The germline gives CDR1 MRHNA, CDR2 SNTAGT. The CDR3 consists of 15 residues. CDR3 coding DNA: TGTGCCAGCAGCCACACAGGGTATAACAATCAGCCCCAGCATTTT. Protein sequence: CASSHTGYNNQPQHF.

J is TRBJ2-7 and V is TRBV11-2; D call uncertain. Trimming took off 1 base at V and 0 bases at J, with 7 bases between the two ends. CDR3 length equals 14 residues. Germline V gives CDR1 SGHAT, CDR2 FQNNGV. The CDR3 DNA reads TGTGCCAGCAGCTTAGGACTGGACTCCTACGAGCAGTACTTC. Translation: CASSLGLDSYEQYF.

The V gene is TRBV3-1 (or the pseudogene TRBV3-2), the J gene TRBJ1-3; tentatively, D is TRBD1 (5 bases). Trimming shortened V by 7 bases and J by 6 bases, and 34 bases separated the two germline ends. This CDR3 is built from 20 residues. The germline CDR1 and CDR2 sequences are LGHDT and YNNKEL (reference sequence). This CDR3 is CASIPPSGGKKKPPANTIYF. CDR3 nucleotide sequence: TGTGCCAGCATCCCCCCGTCGGGGGGGAAAAAGAAGCCCCCCGCAAACACCATATATTTT.

The chain has TRBV5-4 and TRBJ2-1; 12 bases match TRBD2. The length of the CDR3 is 15 residues. Germline V lookup: CDR1 SGHNT, CDR2 YYREEE (reference sequence). Trimming at V came to 3 bases and at J to 8 bases, leaving 6 bases not matched to a gene. CDR3 sequence: CASSSSGGAGDEQFF. CDR3 sequence (DNA): TGTGCCAGCAGCTCTAGCGGGGGGGCCGGTGATGAGCAGTTCTTC.

The chain links TRBV6-6 to TRBJ1-6; D is perhaps TRBD1 (5 bases). The germline V gene encodes CDR1 MNHNY and CDR2 SVGAGI (reference sequence). The CDR3 length is 14 residues. V lost 2 bases and J lost 6, with 8 bases in between. DNA of the CDR3: TGTGCCAGCAGTTACGGGGCAGCTAATTCACCCCTCCACTTT. Translation: CASSYGAANSPLHF.

The J gene is TRBJ2-1, the V gene TRBV3-1 (or the pseudogene TRBV3-2), with D maybe TRBD1 (5 bases). Germline V lookup: CDR1 LGHDT, CDR2 YNNKEL (reference sequence). The CDR3 covers 15 residues. Trimming took 1 base from V and 2 from J, leaving 9 bases between them. In nucleotides, the CDR3 is TGTGCCAGCAGCCAAGCAGGGTCCCCCTACAATGAGCAGTTCTTC. Translated: CASSQAGSPYNEQFF.

The rearrangement links TRBV5-4 to TRBJ2-1, with a possible D match to TRBD2 (6 bases). The CDR3 loop spans 15 amino acids. The V end lost 1 base, the J end lost 9 bases, and 17 bases lay between the germline ends. The V gene's germline CDR1 is SGHNT and CDR2 YYREEE (reference sequence). The chain's CDR3 is CASSLLWGESVEQFF. The CDR3 DNA follows: TGTGCCAGCAGCTTGTTGTGGGGGGAATCGGTTGAGCAGTTCTTC. The full variable domain, in which reference TRBV5-4 and TRBJ2-1 provide the parts outside the CDR3, is ETGVTQSPTHLIKTRGQQVTLRCSSQSGHNTVSWYQQALGQGPQFIFQYYREEENGRGNFPPRFSGLQFPNYSSELNVNALELDDSALYLCASSLLWGESVEQFFGPGTRLTVL.

The chain is built from TRBV24-1 and TRBJ1-2; a weak D match, TRBD1 (5 bases). Per germline, CDR1 KGHDR and CDR2 SFDVKD. CDR3 size: 13 residues. Trimming pared 2 bases from V and 8 bases from J, leaving 11 bases between. CDR3 nucleotide sequence: TGTGCCACCAGTGATTGGCAGGGAGGAGGCTACACCTTC. Protein product: CATSDWQGGGYTF.

This chain uses TRBV7-2 with TRBJ2-2, with 11 bases matching TRBD1. The germline V gene has CDR1 SGHTA and CDR2 FQGNSA. After removal of 3 bases from V and 5 bases from J, the junction contained 2 bases not matched to a gene. The CDR3 spans 15 residues. CDR3 DNA sequence: TGTGCCAGCAGCTTGGGACAGGGGGAGACCGGGGAGCTGTTTTTT. Residues: CASSLGQGETGELFF.

The V and J genes are TRBV25-1 and TRBJ2-5; maybe TRBD2 (6 bases). The germline V gene has CDR1 MGHDK and CDR2 SYGVNS. V lost 8 bases and J lost 2, with 12 bases in between. This CDR3 comprises 13 residues. CDR3 in amino acids: CASALGGQETQYF. The CDR3 region has the DNA TGTGCCAGCGCCCTCGGGGGTCAAGAGACCCAGTACTTC.

The rearrangement links TRBV14 to TRBJ2-7, with D possibly being TRBD1 (6 bases). The CDR3 spans 19 residues. Trimming pared 0 bases from V and 2 bases from J, leaving 23 bases between. Germline V gene sequence: CDR1 SGHDN, CDR2 FVKESK. CDR3 amino acids: CASSQDLLVWPTGPYEQYF. The CDR3 DNA reads TGTGCCAGCAGCCAAGATTTATTGGTATGGCCAACAGGGCCCTACGAGCAGTACTTC.

The chain recombines TRBV5-5 with TRBJ1-2, with TRBD1 matching 9 bases. This CDR3 has 16 residues. Germline V gene data show CDR1 as SGHKS and CDR2 as YYEKEE (reference sequence). Trimming took 4 bases from V and 5 from J; bases not matched to a gene: 12. The DNA of the CDR3 is TGTGCCAGCAGCCGTGGCACAGGGGGCCTTTTGTATGGCTACACCTTC. Residues: CASSRGTGGLLYGYTF.

The chain combines TRBV7-8 with TRBJ2-5; D is possibly TRBD2 (5 bases). The CDR3 covers 15 residues. Trimming cost V 4 bases and J 2 bases, with 14 bases left between them. Germline V gene sequence: CDR1 SGHVS, CDR2 FQNEAQ. CDR3 sequence (DNA): TGTGCCAGCAGCTGGAGGACGGAGAATCAAGAGACCCAGTACTTC. It specifies CASSWRTENQETQYF.

This chain connects TRBV7-8 to TRBJ1-2; tentatively, D is TRBD1 (5 bases). Trimming stripped 1 base from V and 8 bases from J, with 17 bases between. CDR1 is SGHVS, CDR2 FQNEAQ, per germline. This CDR3 is built from 15 residues. This CDR3 reads CASSLGYGTANGYTF. CDR3 in DNA: TGTGCCAGCAGCTTAGGTTACGGGACTGCTAACGGCTACACCTTC.

V usage is TRBV15 and J usage is TRBJ1-1; the match to TRBD1 covers 9 bases. Germline V CDR1 and CDR2: LNHNV, YYDKDF (reference sequence). This CDR3 region has 14 residues. V was clipped by 1 base and J by 6 bases; unmatched bases: 3. The CDR3 DNA reads TGTGCCACCAGCAGAGCTTGGGACAGGGCTGAAGCTTTCTTT. Translation: CATSRAWDRAEAFF.

The genes are TRBV7-2 and TRBJ2-1; 7 bases line up with TRBD2. CDR1 is SGHTA, CDR2 FQGNSA, per germline. The CDR3 spans 15 residues. J was trimmed by 0 bases and V by 5 bases; bases with no gene match: 4. In DNA form, the CDR3 reads TGTGCCAGCAGCCGGACTAGTTCCTCCTACAATGAGCAGTTCTTC. Its translation is CASSRTSSSYNEQFF. Supplemented by reference TRBV7-2 and TRBJ2-1, the full variable domain reads GAGVSQSPSNKVTEKGKDVELRCDPISGHTALYWYRQSLGQGLEFLIYFQGNSAPDKSGLPSDRFSAERTGGSVSTLTIQRTQQEDSAVYLCASSRTSSSYNEQFFGPGTRLTVL.

V usage is TRBV7-9 and J usage is TRBJ2-7, with 14 positions matching TRBD2. After removal of 5 bases from V and 3 bases from J, the junction contained 6 bases not matched to a gene. The CDR3 is 16 residues long. Germline CDR1 SEHNR, CDR2 FQNEAQ (reference sequence). In DNA, the CDR3 is TGTGCCAGCAGCGGGGGACTAGCGGGAGCCCACTACGAGCAGTACTTC. This sequence encodes CASSGGLAGAHYEQYF.

The chain combines TRBV2 with TRBJ2-7, with 7 bases identical to TRBD2. V trimming: 10 bases; J trimming: 3 bases; junction bases outside the gene matches: 9. The CDR3 loop spans 13 amino acids. CDR1 SNHLY and CDR2 FYNNEI come from the germline V gene. The CDR3 nucleotides are TGTGCCACCAACGGGAGGTTGGACTACGAGCAGTACTTC. The encoded protein is CATNGRLDYEQYF.

The rearrangement joins TRBV4-1 to TRBJ1-2; D unclear. V dropped 0 bases and J dropped 8 bases, with 16 bases sitting between them. The CDR3 has 15 residues. CDR1 is MGHRA and CDR2 is YSYEKL in the germline V gene. The chain's CDR3 is CASSQDPGSHLGYTF. The DNA for the CDR3 is TGCGCCAGCAGCCAAGATCCCGGGTCCCACTTGGGCTACACCTTC.

The V gene is TRBV2, the J gene TRBJ2-7; maybe TRBD2 (6 bases). Germline V CDR1 and CDR2: SNHLY, FYNNEI. The V gene lost 2 bases and the J gene lost 4 bases, with 12 bases spanning the gap. The CDR3 runs 14 residues. The DNA for the CDR3 is TGTGCCAGCAGTGAAAATTGGGAGGTATACGAGCAGTACTTC. As protein: CASSENWEVYEQYF.

In this sample, this clone turned up once. The V gene is TRBV5-1, the J gene TRBJ2-7, with 8 bases fitting TRBD1. The CDR3 contains 14 residues. The ends lost 2 bases at V and 2 bases at J; junction bases unmatched: 3. Per the germline V gene, CDR1 is SGHRS and CDR2 is YFSETQ. CDR3 bases: TGCGCCAGCAGCTTAACACAGGGGGCCTACGAGCAGTACTTC. Amino acids: CASSLTQGAYEQYF.

The genes are TRBV27 and TRBJ1-5; tentative D call: TRBD1 (6 bases). In germline, CDR1 is MNHEY, CDR2 SMNVEV (reference sequence). CDR3 length: 13 amino acids. V was shortened by 8 bases and J by 6 bases, with 14 bases between the two germline ends. The CDR3, as DNA: TGTGCCAGCTGGGGGGGGGCAGGTCAGCCCCAGCATTTT. It specifies CASWGGAGQPQHF.

The gene calls are TRBV7-9 and TRBJ2-3, with a possible D match to TRBD1 (6 bases). The CDR3 contains 16 residues. V lost 0 bases and J 0 bases, leaving 10 bases between the germline ends. Per germline, CDR1 SEHNR and CDR2 FQNEAQ (reference sequence). The CDR3 nucleotides read TGTGCCAGCAGCTTAGCCAGGGGCGGGAGCACAGATACGCAGTATTTT. Translation: CASSLARGGSTDTQYF.